This note documents a single T cell receptor beta chain sequence. Additional DNA sequences in this sample encode the identical CDR3. Here immunoSEQ multiplex PCR was the method, and the copy in TCRdb shows in-frame clones only, minus some. Of approximately 320,000 clones listed, about nine tenths are singletons. The sample belongs to a study of blood T cell repertoires in COVID-19. Study summary: Spain, Italy and the United States supplied samples that represented acute and convalescent COVID-19. T cells, B-cell-depleted T cells, or PBMCs provided the cDNA or gDNA that served as material.

All enrollees were roughly 18 to 90 years old and from about two dozen US areas. The V gene's germline CDR1 is LGHDT and CDR2 YNNKEL (reference sequence). Germline trimming cut 4 bases from V and 4 bases from J; bases unmatched to any gene: 6. The CDR3 has 14 residues. The source of this sequence is a man aged 60 to 75 who had recovered from COVID-19. The J gene is TRBJ2-7, the V gene TRBV3-1 (or the pseudogene TRBV3-2), with 8 bases matching TRBD2. Input material: PBMCs or T cells enriched from blood (not recorded which). In nucleotides, the CDR3 is TGTGCCAGCAGCCCGGGACTAGGAGGATACGAGCAGTACTTC. It encodes CASSPGLGGYEQYF.